This TCR beta chain derives from a study of cytomegalovirus exposure and HLA in healthy donors. The V gene's germline CDR1 is MDHEN and CDR2 SYDVKM. With 3 bases removed from V and 4 bases from J, the gap between germline ends came to 16 bases. This CDR3 spans 16 amino acids. PCR primers comprised 60 Vbeta and 13 Jbeta primers. Only in-frame clones appear in the TCRdb table, and some are missing; sequencing was by immunoSEQ multiplex PCR. The data show 150,000 or so clones, roughly four fifths seen once. This clone was picked up a small number of times. The V call is TRBV28, the J call TRBJ1-3; D possibly corresponds to TRBD1 (6 bases). Sequences were obtained from PBMCs. This TCR was recovered from a man aged 18 to 30 in good health and CMV-seropositive. CDR3 sequence: CASSLFGGAWGNTIYF. The CDR3 bases are TGTGCCAGCAGTTTGTTTGGGGGGGCGTGGGGAAACACCATATATTTT.